This T cell receptor (beta chain) was obtained from a study of shared clonotypes between healthy human individuals. V lost 4 bases to trimming and J lost 1 base, with 11 bases between them. Germline V gives CDR1 SNHLY, CDR2 FYNNEI. The length of the CDR3 is 15 residues. On this clone: Antigen specificity is unknown.

Study-wide points: Clonotypes that were shared across a handful of donors made up around 4.6% of naive CD4 clonotypes. Rarefaction indicated that sorted-subset sequencing remained incomplete although depth was large.

This table comes from immunoSEQ multiplex PCR, and its TCRdb copy is limited to in-frame clones, with some not included. This table has a few million clones, 93% appearing once. Material: naive CD4+ T cells from PBMCs. Subset specified: CD45RA+ positively selected. The receptor's source is a man aged 18 to 29 in good health. Some clones in this sample may be carry-over from other donors' samples. The J gene is TRBJ1-3, the V gene TRBV2, with D perhaps matching TRBD1 (5 bases). The CDR3 bases are TGTGCCAGCAGTGCAGGGTTCGGGTCTGGAAACACCATATATTTT. This codes for CASSAGFGSGNTIYF.